Each of the 14 T cell receptor beta chains below was sequenced from the same sample in a study of T cells expressing NK-cell markers. TCRdb reprocessed the 5' RACE reads and reports one entry per CDR3 protein, with no DNA. Its clone listing holds around 180,000 distinct CDR3 sequences. The sample was blood T cells: a sorted CD56 or NKG2C T cell subset, CD4+ or CD8+ T cells, or bulk PBMC T cells (not recorded which). The receptors come from a man aged 18-75 years in good health.

The rearrangement links TRBV6-4 to TRBJ2-7; without DNA, the TCRdb call of TRBD1 cannot be checked. Per the germline V gene, CDR1 is MRHNA and CDR2 is SNTAGT. The CDR3 runs to 16 residues. The CDR3 reads CASREGPGQAFYEQYF.

This chain uses TRBV4-2 with TRBJ2-1; the TCRdb D gene call, TRBD2, has no DNA to confirm it. The length of the CDR3 is 12 residues. Germline loops: CDR1 LGHNA, CDR2 YNFKEQ. The CDR3 is CASSSGTSGQFF.

This chain uses TRBV3-1 with TRBJ1-6. Germline V lookup: CDR1 LGHDT, CDR2 YNNKEL (reference sequence). The CDR3 consists of 18 residues. The CDR3 protein is CASSQDGQGSSYNSPLHF.

This sequence joins TRBV9 and TRBJ2-7; with no DNA, the TCRdb D assignment of TRBD1 cannot be verified. The CDR3 totals 14 residues. Germline assignment: CDR1 SGDLS and CDR2 YYNGEE. CDR3 loop: CASSVTGGNYEQYF.

The V gene is TRBV3-1, the J gene TRBJ1-1; the D call of TRBD1 rests on TCRdb alone, since no DNA is present to check it. Germline lookup yields CDR1 LGHDT and CDR2 YNNKEL (reference sequence). CDR3 length: 18 residues. CDR3 sequence reads: CASSQDLGGINMNTEAFF.

The chain couples TRBV15 to TRBJ2-1; lacking DNA, the TRBD1 call made by TCRdb goes unchecked. The germline CDR1 and CDR2 sequences are LNHNV and YYDKDF (reference sequence). CDR3 length equals 17 residues. CDR3 amino acids: CATSRDIGTGSNNEQFF.

The V gene is TRBV2, the J gene TRBJ2-3; TCRdb's D call, TRBD2, is unchecked because there is no DNA. Germline loops: CDR1 SNHLY, CDR2 FYNNEI. This CDR3 is 14 amino acids long. CDR3 amino acids: CASDSGGFTDTQYF.

This chain's CDR3 is CSPHLGCLGEQYF. The rearrangement uses TRBV29-1 and TRBJ2-7; TCRdb's D call of TRBD1 is untestable without DNA. CDR3 length: 13 residues. CDR1 and CDR2 (germline): SQVTM, ANQGSEA.

The genes are TRBV2 and TRBJ2-7; TCRdb's D call, TRBD2, is unchecked because there is no DNA. The CDR3 contains 15 residues. The germline CDR1 and CDR2 sequences are SNHLY and FYNNEI. The CDR3 loop is CASSDLASGDYEQYF.

The chain employs TRBV19 and TRBJ1-2; TCRdb proposes TRBD1, but this gene call is untestable without DNA. The germline V gene has CDR1 LNHDA and CDR2 SQIVND (reference sequence). The CDR3 totals 12 residues. This chain's CDR3 is CAIRTGLYGYTF.

The V gene is TRBV27, the J gene TRBJ2-7; TCRdb's D gene call, TRBD1, goes unchecked for lack of DNA. The CDR3 has 13 amino acids. Per germline, CDR1 MNHEY and CDR2 SMNVEV (reference sequence). CDR3 amino acids: CASYGRTMDEQYF.

The chain couples TRBV12-3 or TRBV12-4 to TRBJ2-2; the TCRdb call, TRBD1, lacks DNA for checking. The CDR3 length is 18 residues. CDR3 amino acids: CASREPRGQGVHTGELFF.

This chain connects TRBV7-9 to TRBJ2-1; TCRdb returns TRBD1, unconfirmable since there is no DNA. Germline-derived CDR1 and CDR2 are SEHNR and FQNEAQ (reference sequence). The CDR3 runs to 15 residues. CDR3 in amino acids: CASSLEKRGDNEQFF.

This CDR3 reads CASSEAGGPVEAFF. The V gene is TRBV6-1, the J gene TRBJ1-1; TCRdb selects TRBD1, and the lack of DNA leaves this call unchecked. Germline CDR1 MNHNS, CDR2 SASEGT. This CDR3 region has 14 residues.